Listed below are T cell receptor beta chains from one sample, sequenced in a study of blood T cell repertoires in COVID-19. Measured with immunoSEQ multiplex PCR; TCRdb has only the in-frame clones, and not every one. The sample has around 200,000 clones, approximately 82% seen once. Source material: peripheral blood. All receptors derive from a man aged 40-49 years with active or convalescent COVID-19. Each CDR3 is given with its conserved first and last residue. A D gene is named only where the DNA matches it firmly.

D	V	J	DNA	CDR3
TRBD2	TRBV2	TRBJ2-2	TGTGCCAGCAGTGAAACTCCCCGCTGGGTAGCGGGAGCTCCCGGGGAGCTGTTTTTT	CASSETPRWVAGAPGELFF
-	TRBV11-3	TRBJ1-2	TGTGCCAGCAGCCGCCAGGACAGAGGCCTCGGCTACACCTTC	CASSRQDRGLGYTF
TRBD1	TRBV27	TRBJ1-2	TGTGCCAGCAGGTCCGGGACAGGGGAAGGCGGCTACACCTTC	CASRSGTGEGGYTF
-	TRBV12-3/TRBV12-4	TRBJ1-2	TGTGCCAGCAGTTCAACCCAGTTTGGCTACACCTTC	CASSSTQFGYTF
-	TRBV6-6	TRBJ1-2	TGTGCCAGCACTGCAGGGAGGGAGTACACCTTC	CASTAGREYTF
TRBD2	TRBV24-1	TRBJ2-7	TGTGCCACCAGTGCAGGTAGCGGGGGGACTTACGAGCAGTACTTC	CATSAGSGGTYEQYF
TRBD2	TRBV18	TRBJ2-3	TGTGCCAGCTCACTCGGGACTAGCGGCACAGATACGCAGTATTTT	CASSLGTSGTDTQYF
TRBD2	TRBV7-3	TRBJ2-1	TGTGCCAGCAGGGGGACTAGCGGGACGAACAATGAGCAGTTCTTC	CASRGTSGTNNEQFF
TRBD1	TRBV19	TRBJ2-2	TGTGCCAGTAGTATACCTAAGACAGGGTACAACACCGGGGAGCTGTTTTTT	CASSIPKTGYNTGELFF
TRBD1	TRBV6-5	TRBJ1-2	TGTGCCAGCAGTTACGGGACAGTACCCTATGGCTACACCTTC	CASSYGTVPYGYTF
-	TRBV25-1	TRBJ1-1	TGTGCCAGCAGTAAAATCGATGGACAAACTGAAGCTTTCTTT	CASSKIDGQTEAFF
-	TRBV30	TRBJ2-1	TGTGCCTGGAGTGTACCTAACAGGTGGCCCTCCTACAATGAGCAGTTCTTC	CAWSVPNRWPSYNEQFF
-	TRBV5-5	TRBJ2-3	TGTGCCAGCAGCTTGGTAGGGGAGGTCGGCACAGATACGCAGTATTTT	CASSLVGEVGTDTQYF
TRBD1	TRBV5-1	TRBJ2-1	TGCGCCAGCAGCTTGGAACAGGGGGCATTCAATGAGCAGTTCTTC	CASSLEQGAFNEQFF
-	TRBV9	TRBJ1-1	TGTGCCAGCAGCCCTCCTCCCGGGTGGCAGTTCACTGAAGCTTTCTTT	CASSPPPGWQFTEAFF
TRBD1	TRBV7-2	TRBJ2-1	TGTGCCAGCAGCTCCCCAAGACAGGGCAGCTACAATGAGCAGTTCTTC	CASSSPRQGSYNEQFF